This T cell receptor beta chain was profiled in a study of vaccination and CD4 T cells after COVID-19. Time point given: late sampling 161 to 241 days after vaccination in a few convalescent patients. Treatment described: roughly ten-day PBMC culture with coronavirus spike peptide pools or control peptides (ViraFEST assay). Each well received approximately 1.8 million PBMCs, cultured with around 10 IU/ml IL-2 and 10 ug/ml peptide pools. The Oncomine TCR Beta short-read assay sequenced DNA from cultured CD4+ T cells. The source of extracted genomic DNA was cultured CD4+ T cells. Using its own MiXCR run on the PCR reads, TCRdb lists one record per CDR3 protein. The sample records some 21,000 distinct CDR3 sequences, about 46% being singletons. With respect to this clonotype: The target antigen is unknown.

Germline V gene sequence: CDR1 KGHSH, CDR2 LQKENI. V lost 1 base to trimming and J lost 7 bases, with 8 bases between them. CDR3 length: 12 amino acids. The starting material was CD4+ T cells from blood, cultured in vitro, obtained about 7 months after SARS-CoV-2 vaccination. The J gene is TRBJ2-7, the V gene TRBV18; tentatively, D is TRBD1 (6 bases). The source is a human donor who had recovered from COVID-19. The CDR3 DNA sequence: TGTGCCAGCTCACCACAGGGGGAGGAGCAGTACTTC. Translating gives CASSPQGEEQYF.